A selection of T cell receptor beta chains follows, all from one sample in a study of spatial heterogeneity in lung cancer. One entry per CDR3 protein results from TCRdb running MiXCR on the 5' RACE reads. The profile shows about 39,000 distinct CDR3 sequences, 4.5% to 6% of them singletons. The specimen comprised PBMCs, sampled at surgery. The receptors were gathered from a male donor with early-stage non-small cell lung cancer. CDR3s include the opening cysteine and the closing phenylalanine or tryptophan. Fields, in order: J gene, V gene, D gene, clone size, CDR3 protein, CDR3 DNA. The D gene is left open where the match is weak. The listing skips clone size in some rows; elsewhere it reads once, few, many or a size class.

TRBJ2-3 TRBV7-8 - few CASREGVRDTQYF TGTGCCAGCAGAGAGGGGGTCCGAGATACGCAGTATTTT
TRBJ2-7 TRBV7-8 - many CASSFLTPPWVIRPARFRPYEQYF TGTGCCAGCAGCTTTTTAACCCCCCCCTGGGTTATACGACCTGCCCGGTTCCGTCCCTACGAGCAGTACTTC
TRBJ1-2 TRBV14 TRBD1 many CASGTGNGYTF TGTGCCAGCGGGACAGGGAACGGCTACACCTTC
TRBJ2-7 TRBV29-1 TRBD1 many CSVKDRGIIYEQYF TGCAGCGTTAAGGACAGGGGAATTATCTACGAGCAGTACTTC
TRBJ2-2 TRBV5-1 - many CASSSPGARTTGELFF TGCGCCAGCAGCTCCCCTGGGGCGAGGACCACCGGGGAGCTGTTTTTT
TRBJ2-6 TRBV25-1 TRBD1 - CASSKGQSLSAANVLTF TGTGCCAGCAGTAAGGGACAGTCCCTCTCTGCTGCCAACGTCCTGACTTTC
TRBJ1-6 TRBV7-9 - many CASSLDRLGSPLHF TGTGCCAGCAGCTTAGACCGTCTTGGATCACCCCTCCACTTT
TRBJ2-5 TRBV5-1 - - CASSGGGTVQETQYF TGCGCCAGCAGCGGGGGCGGGACAGTGCAAGAGACCCAGTACTTC
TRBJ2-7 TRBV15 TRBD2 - CATSRDGGLAYEQYF TGTGCCACCAGCAGAGATGGGGGACTAGCCTACGAGCAGTACTTC
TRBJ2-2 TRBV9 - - CASSQDWNTGELFF TGTGCCAGCAGCCAGGACTGGAACACCGGGGAGCTGTTTTTT
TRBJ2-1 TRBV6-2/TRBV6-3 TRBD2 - CASTRLAGANEQFF TGTGCCAGCACCCGACTAGCGGGGGCCAATGAGCAGTTCTTC
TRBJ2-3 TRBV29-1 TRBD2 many CSVEDLRGATDTQYF TGCAGCGTTGAAGATCTGCGGGGGGCAACAGATACGCAGTATTTT
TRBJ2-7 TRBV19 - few CASSTLSQGVTYEQYF TGTGCCAGTAGTACCCTCTCACAGGGTGTCACCTACGAGCAGTACTTC
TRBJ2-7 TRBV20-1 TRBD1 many CSASRGIYEQYF TGCAGTGCTAGCAGGGGGATCTACGAGCAGTACTTC
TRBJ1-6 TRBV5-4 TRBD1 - CASSLSGTGQSPLHF TGTGCCAGCAGCTTAAGCGGGACAGGGCAATCACCCCTCCACTTT
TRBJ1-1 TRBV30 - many CAWSPDRVWTEAFF TGTGCCTGGAGTCCCGACAGAGTTTGGACTGAAGCTTTCTTT
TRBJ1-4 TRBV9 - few CASSVEGATNEKLFF TGTGCCAGCAGCGTAGAGGGAGCAACTAATGAAAAACTGTTTTTT
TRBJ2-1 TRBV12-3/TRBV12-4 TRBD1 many CASSFFQGAYEQFF TGTGCCAGCAGTTTTTTTCAGGGGGCATATGAGCAGTTCTTC
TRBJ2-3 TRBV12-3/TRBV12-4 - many CASSLIETDTQYF TGTGCCAGCAGTTTAATAGAGACAGATACGCAGTATTTT